This TCR beta chain was observed in a study of OX40 agonist ivuxolimab in advanced cancers. Study in general: Patients took ivuxolimab, an agonistic anti-OX40 (CD134) antibody. Ivuxolimab was delivered to patients intravenously every 2 weeks at doses spanning 0.01 to 10 mg/kg. Patients were roughly 87% male with ages roughly 20 to 80, mean around 61.

Systemic immunosuppression or autoimmune disease history was grounds to exclude patients. Here immunoSEQ multiplex PCR was the method, and the copy in TCRdb shows in-frame clones only, minus some. Among 75,000 to 100,000 clones listed, just over 90% were seen once. The sequence came from an adult with an advanced solid tumor such as melanoma, head and neck, liver or kidney cancer. The material sequenced was CD4+ or CD8+ T cells sorted from blood, taken in a trial of the OX40 agonist ivuxolimab.

The chain's CDR3 is CASQRQGHTDTQYF. The CDR3 bases are TGCGCCAGCCAACGACAGGGGCACACAGATACGCAGTATTTT. The chain recombines TRBV5-1 with TRBJ2-3, with 8 bases matching TRBD1. Germline CDR1 SGHRS, CDR2 YFSETQ. J gave up 2 bases and V 7 bases, and 6 bases lay outside the gene matches. The CDR3 sequence is 14 residues long.